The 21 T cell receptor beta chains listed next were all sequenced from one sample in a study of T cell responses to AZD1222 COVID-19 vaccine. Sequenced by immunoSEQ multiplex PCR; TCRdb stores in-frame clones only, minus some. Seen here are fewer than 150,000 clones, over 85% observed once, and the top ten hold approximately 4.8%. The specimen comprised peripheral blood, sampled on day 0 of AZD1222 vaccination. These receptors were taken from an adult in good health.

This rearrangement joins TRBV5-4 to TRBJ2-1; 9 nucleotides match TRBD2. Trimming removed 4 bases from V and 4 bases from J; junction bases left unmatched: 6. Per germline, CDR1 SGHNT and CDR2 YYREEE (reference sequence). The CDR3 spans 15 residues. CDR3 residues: CASSRSTSGYNEQFF. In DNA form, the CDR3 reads TGTGCCAGCAGCCGGTCGACTAGCGGATACAATGAGCAGTTCTTC.

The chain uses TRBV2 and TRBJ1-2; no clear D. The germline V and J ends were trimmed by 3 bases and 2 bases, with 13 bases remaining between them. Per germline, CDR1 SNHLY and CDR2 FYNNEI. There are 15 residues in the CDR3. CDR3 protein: CASSDPRGSNYGYTF. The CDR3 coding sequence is TGTGCCAGCAGTGACCCACGGGGTTCGAACTATGGCTACACCTTC.

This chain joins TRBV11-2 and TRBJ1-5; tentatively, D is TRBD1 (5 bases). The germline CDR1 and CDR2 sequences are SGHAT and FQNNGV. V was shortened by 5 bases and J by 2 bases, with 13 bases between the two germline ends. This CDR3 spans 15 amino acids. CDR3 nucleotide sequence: TGTGCCAGCAGCGTCGGACACTCTGGCAATCAGCCCCAGCATTTT. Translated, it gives CASSVGHSGNQPQHF.

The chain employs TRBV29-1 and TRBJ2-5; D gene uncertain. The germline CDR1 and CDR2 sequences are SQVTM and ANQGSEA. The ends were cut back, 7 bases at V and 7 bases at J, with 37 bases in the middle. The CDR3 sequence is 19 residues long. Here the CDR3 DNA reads TGCAGCGCTAATCTCTACTCCGGTTACGGGTCGAGTCAACGAGGGACCCAGTACTTC. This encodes CSANLYSGYGSSQRGTQYF. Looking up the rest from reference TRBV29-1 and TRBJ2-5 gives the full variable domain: SAVISQKPSRDICQRGTSLTIQCQVDSQVTMMFWYRQQPGQSLTLIATANQGSEATYESGFVIDKFPISRPNLTFSTLTVSNMSPEDSSIYLCSANLYSGYGSSQRGTQYFGPGTRLLVL.

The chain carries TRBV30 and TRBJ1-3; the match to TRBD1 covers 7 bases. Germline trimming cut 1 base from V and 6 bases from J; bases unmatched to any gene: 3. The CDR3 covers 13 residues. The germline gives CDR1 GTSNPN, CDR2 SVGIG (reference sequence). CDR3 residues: CAWSGTGVNTIYF. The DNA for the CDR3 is TGTGCCTGGAGTGGTACAGGGGTAAACACCATATATTTT.

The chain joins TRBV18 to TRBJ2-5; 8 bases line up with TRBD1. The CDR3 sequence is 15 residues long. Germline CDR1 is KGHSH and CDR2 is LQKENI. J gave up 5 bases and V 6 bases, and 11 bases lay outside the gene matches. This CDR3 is CASSPRTGSLETQYF. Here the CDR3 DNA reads TGTGCCAGCTCCCCTAGGACAGGGAGTTTGGAGACCCAGTACTTC.

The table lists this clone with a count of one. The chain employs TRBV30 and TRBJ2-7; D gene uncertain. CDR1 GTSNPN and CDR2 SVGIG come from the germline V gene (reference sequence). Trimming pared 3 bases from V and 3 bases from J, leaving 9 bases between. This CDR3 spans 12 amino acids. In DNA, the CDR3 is TGTGCCTGGAGCCGCAGTTACTACGAGCAGTACTTC. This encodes CAWSRSYYEQYF.

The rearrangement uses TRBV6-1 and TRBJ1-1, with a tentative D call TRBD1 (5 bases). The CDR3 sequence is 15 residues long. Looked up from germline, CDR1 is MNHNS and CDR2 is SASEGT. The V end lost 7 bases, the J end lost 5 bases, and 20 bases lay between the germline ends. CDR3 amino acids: CASNPGTSVRTEAFF. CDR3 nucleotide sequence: TGTGCCAGCAACCCCGGGACCTCTGTCCGGACTGAAGCTTTCTTT.

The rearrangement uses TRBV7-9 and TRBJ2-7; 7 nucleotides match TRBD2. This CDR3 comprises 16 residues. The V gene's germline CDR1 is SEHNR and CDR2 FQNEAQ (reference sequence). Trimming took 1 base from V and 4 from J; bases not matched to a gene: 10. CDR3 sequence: CASSLGFYTSAYEQYF. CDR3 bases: TGTGCCAGCAGCTTAGGGTTTTATACTAGCGCTTACGAGCAGTACTTC.

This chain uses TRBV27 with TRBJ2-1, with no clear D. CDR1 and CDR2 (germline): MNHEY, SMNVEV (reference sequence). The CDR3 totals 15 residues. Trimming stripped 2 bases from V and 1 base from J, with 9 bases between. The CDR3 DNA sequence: TGTGCCAGCAGTTTACGCGGCAGTTCCTACAATGAGCAGTTCTTC. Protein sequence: CASSLRGSSYNEQFF.

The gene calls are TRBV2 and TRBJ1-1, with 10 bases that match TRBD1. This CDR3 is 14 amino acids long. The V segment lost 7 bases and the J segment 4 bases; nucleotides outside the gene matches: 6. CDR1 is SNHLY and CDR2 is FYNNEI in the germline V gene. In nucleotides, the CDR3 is TGTGCCAGCAACATTCGGACAGGGGGCACTGAAGCTTTCTTT. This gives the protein CASNIRTGGTEAFF.

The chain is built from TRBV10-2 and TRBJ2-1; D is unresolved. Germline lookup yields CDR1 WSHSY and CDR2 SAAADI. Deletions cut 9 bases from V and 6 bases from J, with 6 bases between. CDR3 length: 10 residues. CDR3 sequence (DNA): TGCGCCAGTGGAGCCAATGAGCAGTTCTTC. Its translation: CASGANEQFF.

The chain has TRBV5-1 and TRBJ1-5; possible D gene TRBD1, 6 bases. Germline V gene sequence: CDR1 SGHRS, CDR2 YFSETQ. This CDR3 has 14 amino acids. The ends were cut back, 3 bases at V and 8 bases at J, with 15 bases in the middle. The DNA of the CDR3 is TGCGCCAGCAGCTATCGAGGGGGTTATGAGCCCCAGCATTTT. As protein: CASSYRGGYEPQHF. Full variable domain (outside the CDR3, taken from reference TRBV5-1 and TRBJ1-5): KAGVTQTPRYLIKTRGQQVTLSCSPISGHRSVSWYQQTPGQGLQFLFEYFSETQRNKGNFPGRFSGRQFSNSRSEMNVSTLELGDSALYLCASSYRGGYEPQHFGDGTRLSIL.

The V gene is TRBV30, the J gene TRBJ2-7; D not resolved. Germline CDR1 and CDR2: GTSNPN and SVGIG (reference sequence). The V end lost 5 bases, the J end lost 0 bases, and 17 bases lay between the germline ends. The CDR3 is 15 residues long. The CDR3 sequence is CAWGPGLISSYEQYF. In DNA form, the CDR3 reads TGTGCCTGGGGACCGGGTCTTATTAGCTCCTACGAGCAGTACTTC.

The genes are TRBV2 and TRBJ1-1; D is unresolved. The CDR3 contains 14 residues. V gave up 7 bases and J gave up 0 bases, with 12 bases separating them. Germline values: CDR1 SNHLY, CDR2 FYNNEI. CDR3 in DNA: TGTGCCAGCAAACTAGGCGTTATGAACACTGAAGCTTTCTTT. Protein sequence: CASKLGVMNTEAFF.

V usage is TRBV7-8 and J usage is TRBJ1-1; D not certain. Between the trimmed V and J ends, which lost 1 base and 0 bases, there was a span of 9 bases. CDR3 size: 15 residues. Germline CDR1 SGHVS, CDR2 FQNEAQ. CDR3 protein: CASSLVSALNTEAFF. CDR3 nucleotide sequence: TGTGCCAGCAGCTTAGTTAGCGCACTGAACACTGAAGCTTTCTTT.

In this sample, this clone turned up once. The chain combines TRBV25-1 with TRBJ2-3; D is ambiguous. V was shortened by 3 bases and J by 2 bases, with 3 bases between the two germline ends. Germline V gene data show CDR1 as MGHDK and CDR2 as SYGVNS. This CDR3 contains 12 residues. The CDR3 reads CASSDYTDTQYF. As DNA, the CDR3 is TGTGCCAGCAGTGACTACACAGATACGCAGTATTTT.

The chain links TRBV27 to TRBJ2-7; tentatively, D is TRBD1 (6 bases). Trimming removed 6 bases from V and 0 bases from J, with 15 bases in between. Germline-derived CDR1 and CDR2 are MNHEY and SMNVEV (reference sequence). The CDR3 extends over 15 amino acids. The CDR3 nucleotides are TGTGCCAGCAGCTTAACAGGGTCCCCCTCCTACGAGCAGTACTTC. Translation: CASSLTGSPSYEQYF.

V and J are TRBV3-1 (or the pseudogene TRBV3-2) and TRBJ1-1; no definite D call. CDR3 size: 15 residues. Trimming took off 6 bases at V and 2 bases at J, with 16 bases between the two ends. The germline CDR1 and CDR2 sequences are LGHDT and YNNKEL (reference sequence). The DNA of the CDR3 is TGTGCCAGCAGTACCCGGGAGGGAGCAAACACTGAAGCTTTCTTT. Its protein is CASSTREGANTEAFF.

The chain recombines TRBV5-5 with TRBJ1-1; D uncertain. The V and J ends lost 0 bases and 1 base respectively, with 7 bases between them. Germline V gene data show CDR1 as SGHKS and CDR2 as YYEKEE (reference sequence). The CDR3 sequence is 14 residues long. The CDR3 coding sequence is TGTGCCAGCAGCTTGGGGCCGCGGAACACTGAAGCTTTCTTT. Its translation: CASSLGPRNTEAFF.

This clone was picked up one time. The CDR3 protein is CAGALGLSYNEQFF. The CDR3 nucleotides read TGTGCGGGGGCACTGGGCCTCTCCTACAATGAGCAGTTCTTC. The chain recombines TRBV2 with TRBJ2-1, with D possibly being TRBD1 (6 bases). The CDR3 covers 14 residues. Germline CDR1 SNHLY, CDR2 FYNNEI.